Following are 28 T cell receptor beta chains from one sample sequenced in a study of T-cell reconstitution after alpha-beta-depleted transplantation in children. A TCRbeta library incorporating unique molecular identifiers was prepared. TCRdb re-derived calls from the PCR reads in MiXCR, one entry per CDR3 protein. The sample yields hundreds of thousands of distinct CDR3 sequences, approximately 29% seen once. Sequenced material: PBMCs from the stem cell graft donor, taken from the stem cell graft. The receptor source for this set is a human donor who donated a stem cell graft to a child with aplastic anemia.

This clonotype was picked up a small number of times. The chain is built from TRBV7-2 and TRBJ2-1; 7 bases line up with TRBD2. V lost 1 base, J lost 0 bases, and 9 bases stayed unmatched. Germline CDR1 and CDR2: SGHTA and FQGNSA. This CDR3 region has 18 residues. The CDR3 region has the DNA TGTGCCAGCAGCTTAGGGCTACTAGCGAAAAGCTCCTACAATGAGCAGTTCTTC. Translated, it gives CASSLGLLAKSSYNEQFF.

This clonotype was picked up a small number of times. This rearrangement joins TRBV6-1 to TRBJ2-3; possibly TRBD2 for D (5 bases). Per germline, CDR1 MNHNS and CDR2 SASEGT. This CDR3 has 15 residues. The V end was cut by 7 bases, the J end by 0 bases, with 14 bases between. Here the CDR3 reads CASTERAASTDTQYF. The CDR3 DNA reads TGTGCCAGCACCGAACGAGCGGCTAGCACAGATACGCAGTATTTT.

The V and J genes are TRBV7-9 and TRBJ2-3; tentative D call: TRBD2 (6 bases). The germline V and J ends were trimmed by 3 bases and 0 bases, with 16 bases remaining between them. This CDR3 is 17 amino acids long. Germline-derived CDR1 and CDR2 are SEHNR and FQNEAQ (reference sequence). Here the CDR3 DNA reads TGTGCCAGCAGCTTCGGGGTAGCGGTCCCCAGCACAGATACGCAGTATTTT. Its protein product is CASSFGVAVPSTDTQYF.

The genes are TRBV7-7 and TRBJ2-4; D may be TRBD1 (6 bases). Germline V gene lookup returns CDR1 SSHAT and CDR2 FNYEAQ (reference sequence). Between the trimmed V and J ends, which lost 3 bases and 4 bases, there was a span of 13 bases. The CDR3 consists of 15 residues. CDR3 sequence reads: CASSLGRGRKNIQYF. The CDR3 DNA is TGTGCCAGCAGCTTGGGCAGGGGCAGAAAAAACATTCAGTACTTC.

The rearrangement uses TRBV7-2 and TRBJ2-7, with 7 bases matching TRBD1. J lost 3 bases, V lost 3 bases, and 8 bases had no gene match. CDR1 is SGHTA, CDR2 FQGNSA, per germline. The CDR3 has 15 residues. The CDR3 loop reads CASSFQTGLLYEQYF. Written as DNA, the CDR3 is TGTGCCAGCAGCTTTCAGACAGGGCTACTCTACGAGCAGTACTTC.

The J gene is TRBJ2-7, the V gene TRBV7-2; D uncertain. CDR3 length: 16 residues. V was trimmed by 1 base and J by 0 bases, leaving 13 bases between them. Germline assignment: CDR1 SGHTA and CDR2 FQGNSA. The CDR3 sequence is CASSLGGFETSYEQYF. The CDR3, as DNA: TGTGCCAGCAGCTTAGGGGGTTTTGAGACCTCCTACGAGCAGTACTTC. Full variable domain (outside the CDR3, taken from reference TRBV7-2 and TRBJ2-7): GAGVSQSPSNKVTEKGKDVELRCDPISGHTALYWYRQSLGQGLEFLIYFQGNSAPDKSGLPSDRFSAERTGGSVSTLTIQRTQQEDSAVYLCASSLGGFETSYEQYFGPGTRLTVT.

The V call is TRBV12-3 or TRBV12-4, the J call TRBJ1-1; D gene ambiguous. There are 14 residues in the CDR3. The V end lost 6 bases, the J end lost 1 base, and 12 bases lay between the germline ends. The CDR3, as DNA: TGTGCCAGCAGACGAGAGGCACAGAACACTGAAGCTTTCTTT. Residues: CASRREAQNTEAFF.

This chain links TRBV12-3 or TRBV12-4 with TRBJ1-4; D is possibly TRBD1 (6 bases). There are 14 residues in the CDR3. V dropped 6 bases and J dropped 10 bases, with 18 bases sitting between them. The CDR3 region is CASRLTGTMGKLFF. CDR3 DNA sequence: TGTGCCAGCAGACTAACCGGGACAATGGGAAAACTGTTTTTT.

A few counts support this clonotype. The CDR3 reads CASSFDRVATDTQYF. The CDR3 DNA reads as TGTGCCAGCAGCTTCGACAGGGTCGCGACAGATACGCAGTATTTT. The chain is built from TRBV7-2 and TRBJ2-3, with 7 bases matching TRBD1. The CDR3 is 15 amino acids. V shed 3 bases and J 3 bases; nucleotides not matched to a gene: 6. CDR1 and CDR2 (germline): SGHTA, FQGNSA.

This clonotype appeared a few times. The gene calls are TRBV12-3 or TRBV12-4 and TRBJ1-1; D is undetermined. The CDR3 runs to 11 residues. The V end lost 3 bases, the J end lost 5 bases, and 4 bases lay between the germline ends. The CDR3 protein is CASSFTTEAFF. The DNA for the CDR3 is TGTGCCAGCAGTTTTACTACTGAAGCTTTCTTT.

V and J are TRBV28 and TRBJ2-7; D remains ambiguous. V was trimmed by 4 bases and J by 4 bases, leaving 8 bases between them. The CDR3 consists of 12 residues. CDR1 is MDHEN and CDR2 is SYDVKM in the germline V gene. The CDR3 DNA reads TGTGCCAGCAGTTCGACGGTGTACGAGCAGTACTTC. Translation: CASSSTVYEQYF.

In its sample, this clonotype was seen a few times. The CDR3, as DNA: TGTGCCACGTCGACAGGCGGGGTGAACACTGAAGCTTTCTTT. This translates into CATSTGGVNTEAFF. V usage is TRBV10-3 and J usage is TRBJ1-1, with D possibly matching TRBD1 (6 bases). Germline loops: CDR1 ENHRY, CDR2 SYGVKD. The CDR3 is 14 amino acids. The V gene lost 10 bases and the J gene lost 0 bases, with 15 bases spanning the gap.

V is TRBV24-1 and J is TRBJ2-1, with 9 bases lining up with TRBD1. The V gene's germline CDR1 is KGHDR and CDR2 SFDVKD. Germline trimming cut 5 bases from V and 4 bases from J; bases unmatched to any gene: 8. The CDR3 runs to 16 residues. The CDR3 DNA sequence: TGTGCCACCAGTGTTCCGCGGGGACAGGGTTACAATGAGCAGTTCTTC. This gives the protein CATSVPRGQGYNEQFF.

The chain couples TRBV9 to TRBJ1-4; TRBD1 aligns across 10 bases. CDR1 and CDR2 from the germline V gene are SGDLS and YYNGEE. This CDR3 region has 18 residues. V gave up 2 bases and J gave up 0 bases; unmatched junction bases: 7. CDR3 sequence: CASSVGTGDEATNEKLFF. The CDR3, as DNA: TGTGCCAGCAGCGTGGGGACAGGGGACGAGGCAACTAATGAAAAACTGTTTTTT.

This chain connects TRBV2 to TRBJ2-2; D possibly corresponds to TRBD2 (5 bases). Trimming removed 10 bases from V and 0 bases from J, with 12 bases in between. In germline, CDR1 is SNHLY, CDR2 FYNNEI. This CDR3 contains 14 residues. The CDR3 reads CAKERIPNTGELFF. DNA of the CDR3: TGTGCCAAAGAGCGGATACCGAACACCGGGGAGCTGTTTTTT.

The chain uses TRBV12-3 or TRBV12-4 and TRBJ2-1; the match to TRBD2 covers 8 bases. This CDR3 has 16 amino acids. Unmatched junction bases numbered 9, after V lost 5 bases and J lost 3 bases. The CDR3 coding sequence is TGTGCCAGCAGTCCTAGAGAGACTAGCGACTACAATGAGCAGTTCTTC. Its translation: CASSPRETSDYNEQFF.

The chain uses TRBV20-1 and TRBJ2-7; no firm D call. The CDR3 has 15 residues. Per the germline V gene, CDR1 is DFQATT and CDR2 is SNEGSKA (reference sequence). Between the trimmed V and J ends, which lost 1 base and 4 bases, there was a span of 17 bases. This CDR3 reads CSARGSADWDYEQYF. Written as DNA, the CDR3 is TGCAGTGCTAGAGGGTCGGCAGATTGGGATTACGAGCAGTACTTC.

V is TRBV14 and J is TRBJ2-5, with a weak D call TRBD2 (6 bases). V shed 4 bases and J shed 4 bases, with 22 bases lying between them. Germline CDR1 SGHDN, CDR2 FVKESK. This CDR3 contains 17 residues. CDR3 DNA sequence: TGTGCCAGCAGCCGGGATGTAGCGGACAAAGTTAGAGAGACCCAGTACTTC. Residues: CASSRDVADKVRETQYF.

The chain uses TRBV18 and TRBJ2-5, with D perhaps given as TRBD1 or TRBD2 (6 bases each). V dropped 3 bases and J dropped 4 bases, with 12 bases sitting between them. Germline V gene data show CDR1 as KGHSH and CDR2 as LQKENI. The CDR3 spans 14 residues. The CDR3 DNA follows: TGTGCCAGCTCACCCCCCAGGGGAGGAGAGACCCAGTACTTC. Residues: CASSPPRGGETQYF.

The V call is TRBV29-1, the J call TRBJ1-1, with no clear D. The germline gives CDR1 SQVTM, CDR2 ANQGSEA. The CDR3 contains 12 residues. V was shortened by 4 bases and J by 3 bases, with 9 bases between the two germline ends. The CDR3 reads CSVVGGYTEAFF. The CDR3 DNA is TGCAGCGTTGTCGGAGGTTACACTGAAGCTTTCTTT. The complete variable domain, with remaining parts taken from reference TRBV29-1 and TRBJ1-1, reads SAVISQKPSRDICQRGTSLTIQCQVDSQVTMMFWYRQQPGQSLTLIATANQGSEATYESGFVIDKFPISRPNLTFSTLTVSNMSPEDSSIYLCSVVGGYTEAFFGQGTRLTVV.

V is TRBV12-3 or TRBV12-4 and J is TRBJ1-2, with unresolved D. V lost 6 bases, J lost 0 bases, and 8 bases lay in between. This CDR3 region has 13 residues. This chain's CDR3 is CASSPQSNYGYTF. CDR3 DNA sequence: TGTGCCAGCAGCCCCCAGTCTAACTATGGCTACACCTTC.

At least ten counts were recorded for this clonotype. The gene calls are TRBV4-2 and TRBJ2-6; D may be TRBD1 (6 bases). This CDR3 is built from 16 residues. The V gene's germline CDR1 is LGHNA and CDR2 YNFKEQ. V was pared by 0 bases and J by 4 bases, with 10 bases between. This CDR3 is CASSQEGGSGANVLTF. CDR3 nucleotide sequence: TGTGCCAGCAGCCAAGAAGGGGGTTCCGGGGCCAACGTCCTGACTTTC.

This chain connects TRBV27 to TRBJ2-7; 12 positions agree with TRBD2. The germline gives CDR1 MNHEY, CDR2 SMNVEV (reference sequence). V gave up 5 bases and J gave up 7 bases; unmatched junction bases: 9. This CDR3 has 15 residues. The CDR3 protein is CASSRRLAGALEQYF. As DNA, the CDR3 is TGTGCCAGCAGTCGCAGACTAGCGGGAGCGTTGGAGCAGTACTTC.

The rearrangement joins TRBV4-3 to TRBJ1-1, with D maybe TRBD1 (5 bases). The CDR3 sequence is 15 residues long. Germline lookup yields CDR1 LGHNA and CDR2 YSLEER. The ends were cut back, 1 base at V and 6 bases at J, with 15 bases in the middle. For the CDR3, the DNA is TGCGCCAGCAGCCAAGGGGCCAGGGTTTATTCTGAAGCTTTCTTT. Its protein product is CASSQGARVYSEAFF.

CDR3 sequence: CASSLGGTRWMGTYEQYF. Here the CDR3 DNA reads TGTGCCAGCAGCTTGGGTGGGACCCGCTGGATGGGCACCTACGAGCAGTACTTC. The J gene is TRBJ2-7, the V gene TRBV5-6; D might be TRBD1 or TRBD2, each matching 5 bases. Germline loops: CDR1 SGHDT, CDR2 YYEEEE. The CDR3 loop spans 18 amino acids. The ends were cut back, 0 bases at V and 2 bases at J, with 21 bases in the middle.

This clonotype was detected a few times. The chain carries TRBV7-2 and TRBJ2-5; 7 positions match TRBD2. The CDR3 is made up of 16 amino acids. CDR1 and CDR2 (germline): SGHTA, FQGNSA. Unmatched junction bases numbered 7, after V lost 1 base and J lost 2 bases. This chain's CDR3 is CASSLGTRRRQETQYF. CDR3 bases: TGTGCCAGCAGCTTAGGGACTAGAAGGCGGCAAGAGACCCAGTACTTC.

This clonotype was recorded only once. The chain combines TRBV11-2 with TRBJ2-1; 11 bases line up with TRBD1. V was pared by 6 bases and J by 3 bases, with 13 bases of the junction left unmatched. There are 18 residues in the CDR3. CDR1 and CDR2 (germline): SGHAT, FQNNGV. The CDR3 protein is CASSPRGGTGGYYNEQFF. The CDR3 nucleotides read TGTGCCAGCAGTCCAAGAGGAGGGACAGGGGGTTACTACAATGAGCAGTTCTTC.

The genes are TRBV14 and TRBJ1-1, with a possible D match to TRBD1 (5 bases). The CDR3 spans 18 residues. The V gene lost 3 bases and the J gene lost 8 bases, with 28 bases spanning the gap. Germline CDR1 SGHDN, CDR2 FVKESK. The CDR3 spells CASSQAIDRGPGDSEAFF. The CDR3 region has the DNA TGTGCCAGCAGCCAGGCCATAGATCGGGGCCCCGGGGACTCCGAAGCTTTCTTT. Complete variable domain (other parts from reference TRBV14 and TRBJ1-1): EAGVTQFPSHSVIEKGQTVTLRCDPISGHDNLYWYRRVMGKEIKFLLHFVKESKQDESGMPNNRFLAERTGGTYSTLKVQPAELEDSGVYFCASSQAIDRGPGDSEAFFGQGTRLTVV.